This T cell receptor (beta chain) was sequenced in a study of radiotherapy plus CTLA-4 blockade in lung cancer. Study-wide results and caveats: Radiotherapy plus ipilimumab was followed by expansion in blood of tumor-derived TCR clones. The best predictor of response was reported to be early blood T cell clone dynamics, with interferon-beta.

CDR1 and CDR2 from the germline V gene are SGHAT and FQDESV (reference sequence). Trimming cost V 5 bases and J 0 bases; bases outside gene matches: 13. This CDR3 has 19 residues. This clone was seen once. Its antigen is unidentified. Libraries were prepared by immunoSEQ multiplex PCR; TCRdb keeps only in-frame clonotypes and omits some of them. This sample yields 78,000 or so clones, of which around 90% are seen a single time; about 1% belongs to the top ten. The rearrangement links TRBV11-1 to TRBJ2-1, with TRBD2 matching 10 bases. The source is a human donor with non-small cell lung cancer who had stable disease on radiotherapy plus ipilimumab. Material: peripheral blood, obtained from a patient treated with radiotherapy plus ipilimumab. Here the CDR3 DNA reads TGTGCCAGCAGCAGAGGTCCTAGCGGGGGCCCTAGCTCCTACAATGAGCAGTTCTTC. Its protein is CASSRGPSGGPSSYNEQFF.